A selection of T cell receptor beta chains follows, all from one sample in a study of blood T cells in healthy people across ages. Each CDR3 protein gets one entry after TCRdb re-called the 5' RACE reads with MiXCR. The data contain over 1,500,000 distinct CDR3 sequences, about two fifths of them singletons. Sample: blood. These receptors originate from a human donor in good health. The CDR3 runs from the conserved cysteine through the conserved F or W. The D gene is left open where the match is weak. The size entry is marked missing in some rows and otherwise reads once, few, many or a size class.

abundance	v_gene	j_gene	d_gene	CDR3aa	CDR3nt
NA	TRBV4-3	TRBJ2-1	NA	CASSQDTGFSYNEQFF	TGCGCCAGCAGCCAGGACACAGGGTTTTCCTACAATGAGCAGTTCTTC
many	TRBV20-1	TRBJ2-5	NA	CSAAGAETQYF	TGCAGTGCTGCGGGGGCAGAGACCCAGTACTTC
few	TRBV10-3	TRBJ1-1	NA	CAISDNPGPDTEAFF	TGTGCCATCAGTGATAACCCGGGACCGGACACTGAAGCTTTCTTT
NA	TRBV12-3/TRBV12-4	TRBJ2-1	TRBD2	CASSIGLAGATWFF	TGTGCCAGCAGTATCGGACTAGCGGGGGCTACTTGGTTCTTC
NA	TRBV29-1	TRBJ2-7	NA	CSVALDNSYEQYF	TGCAGCGTTGCGCTGGACAACTCCTACGAGCAGTACTTC
NA	TRBV5-1	TRBJ1-1	NA	CASRRSGNTEAFF	TGCGCCAGCAGACGCTCCGGAAACACTGAAGCTTTCTTT
few	TRBV4-1	TRBJ2-7	TRBD2	CASSQYPSGVTYEQYF	TGCGCCAGCAGCCAATACCCTAGCGGGGTGACCTACGAGCAGTACTTC
few	TRBV7-2	TRBJ2-5	NA	CASSVGRLVETQYF	TGTGCCAGCAGCGTCGGACGGTTAGTCGAGACCCAGTACTTC
NA	TRBV2	TRBJ2-4	TRBD1	CASSETRQGILRNIQYF	TGTGCCAGCAGTGAAACAAGACAGGGAATTTTAAGGAACATTCAGTACTTC
few	TRBV5-1	TRBJ2-3	TRBD2	CASSFTRSGEDTQYF	TGCGCCAGCAGCTTTACGAGAAGCGGGGAAGATACGCAGTATTTT
few	TRBV30	TRBJ2-1	NA	CAWSSDTQGNEQFF	TGTGCCTGGAGCAGCGACACACAGGGAAATGAGCAGTTCTTC
NA	TRBV12-3/TRBV12-4	TRBJ1-2	NA	CASSLADWYYGYTF	TGCGCCAGCAGTTTGGCCGACTGGTACTATGGCTACACCTTC
many	TRBV4-3	TRBJ2-7	TRBD1	CASSQGTGSGAYEQYF	TGCGCCAGCAGCCAAGGGACAGGGAGTGGAGCCTACGAGCAGTACTTC
NA	TRBV4-3	TRBJ2-3	TRBD2	CASSQGGGWDTQYF	TGCGCCAGCAGCCAAGGCGGGGGGTGGGATACGCAGTATTTT
once	TRBV6-2/TRBV6-3	TRBJ2-7	NA	CASNDVSYEQYF	TGTGCCAGCAACGACGTCTCCTACGAGCAGTACTTC
few	TRBV9	TRBJ1-2	NA	CASSVSSSNYGYTF	TGTGCCAGCAGCGTAAGCAGTTCGAACTATGGCTACACCTTC
NA	TRBV7-2	TRBJ2-5	NA	CASRRGGLGETQYF	TGTGCCAGCAGAAGGGGGGGGCTTGGAGAGACCCAGTACTTC
NA	TRBV27	TRBJ2-7	NA	CASSLSPGAHEQYF	TGTGCCAGCAGTTTATCCCCAGGAGCCCACGAGCAGTACTTC